The sequence of this T cell receptor beta chain was determined in a study of technical replicates of blood from a handful of donors. Profiling relied on immunoSEQ multiplex PCR, and the TCRdb table lists in-frame clones only, not all of them. The sample has about 80,000 clones; over 75% are singletons. Germline lookup yields CDR1 SGHVS and CDR2 FNYEAQ. Trimming took 1 base from V and 8 from J, leaving 11 bases between them. This CDR3 is built from 14 residues. The chain recombines TRBV7-6 with TRBJ1-4; no reliable D call. This sequence originates from a human donor in good health. Input material: T cells isolated from PBMCs. CDR3 amino acids: CASSLGRSYEKLFF. The CDR3 coding sequence is TGTGCCAGCAGCTTAGGCAGGTCATACGAAAAACTGTTTTTT.